This TCR beta chain was recorded in a study of CD8 T cells in ankylosing spondylitis. The study, taken as a whole, reports: Earlier reports found some motif variants in synovial fluid and blood in reactive arthritis. In ankylosing spondylitis blood, a motif of roughly 8 highly homologous TCR beta variants appeared characteristic.

Preparation of TCR beta libraries was done by quantitative 5'-RACE with molecular barcodes. TCRdb redid the calling of the 5' RACE reads with MiXCR, one entry per CDR3 protein. The data hold under 950,000 distinct CDR3 sequences, with roughly 20% observed a single time. V shed 6 bases and J 2 bases; nucleotides not matched to a gene: 8. The germline gives CDR1 LNHNV, CDR2 YYDKDF (reference sequence). The CDR3 extends over 16 amino acids. This clonotype has a handful of counts. Its antigen remains unknown. Sequencing input: blood, either unsorted or a sorted T cell fraction (not recorded which). This sequence originates from a male donor with ankylosing spondylitis. This chain links TRBV15 with TRBJ2-5; 11 bases line up with TRBD2. The CDR3: CATRGLAGGTQETQYF. The CDR3 DNA reads as TGTGCCACCAGGGGCTTAGCGGGAGGGACGCAAGAGACCCAGTACTTC.